These 2 T cell receptor beta chains originate from one sample sequenced in a study of blood T cell repertoires in COVID-19. The data were produced by immunoSEQ multiplex PCR, yet TCRdb's version contains in-frame clones alone and is incomplete. The table records 110,000 to 150,000 clones, about 87% of them present only once. The sample consisted of peripheral blood. These receptor sequences come from a woman of 80 years or more with acute or convalescent COVID-19.

The chain employs TRBV3-1 (or the pseudogene TRBV3-2) and TRBJ1-1, with D possibly TRBD1 on 5 matching bases. Deletions cut 1 base from V and 5 bases from J, with 11 bases between. The CDR3 is 14 amino acids. Per the germline V gene, CDR1 is LGHDT and CDR2 is YNNKEL (reference sequence). The DNA for the CDR3 is TGTGCCAGCAGCCAAGTCGGGGGGGGGACTGAAGCTTTCTTT. Translated, it gives CASSQVGGGTEAFF.

The gene calls are TRBV20-1 and TRBJ1-1; weak D call: TRBD1 (6 bases). This CDR3 has 13 residues. CDR1 is DFQATT, CDR2 SNEGSKA, per germline (reference sequence). With 3 bases removed from V and 4 bases from J, the gap between germline ends came to 12 bases. The CDR3 DNA reads as TGCAGTGCTAGTACAGGGCCGGTCACTGAAGCTTTCTTT. It codes for CSASTGPVTEAFF.